A single T cell receptor beta chain is shown here with its context. Its antigen is unidentified. Sequencing of the DNA from cultured CD4+ T cells was carried out with the Oncomine TCR Beta short-read assay. TCRdb analysed the PCR reads with MiXCR anew, one entry per CDR3 protein. Seen here are around 10,000 distinct CDR3 sequences, 55% to 60% observed once, and the top ten hold 21%. This sample is part of a study of vaccination and CD4 T cells after COVID-19. V was pared by 6 bases and J by 1 base, with 7 bases between. The CDR3 extends over 14 amino acids. The treatment: approximately 9-day PBMC culture with coronavirus spike peptide pools or control peptides (ViraFEST assay).

The sequenced material came from CD4+ T cells from blood, cultured in vitro. The chain employs TRBV12-3 or TRBV12-4 and TRBJ2-6; D may be TRBD2 (6 bases). The TCR comes from a human donor who had recovered from COVID-19. The CDR3 sequence is CASSRGSGANVLTF. CDR3 sequence (DNA): TGTGCCAGCAGCCGGGGGTCTGGGGCCAACGTCCTGACTTTC.